The clone carrying this T cell receptor beta chain was counted ten times or more. Antigen: not known. CDR1 SGHAT and CDR2 FQNNGV come from the germline V gene. This CDR3 contains 15 residues. Trimming took 2 bases from V and 5 from J, leaving 15 bases between them. This entry comes from a study of T cells in Graves' hyperthyroidism and ophthalmopathy. Study at large: At the time of initial diagnosis and before any treatment, peripheral blood was collected.

For the diagnoses, clinical symptoms, serum thyroxine and TRAb, thyroid ultrasound and orbital computed tomography were used. Findings and limits, study-wide: Most thyroid clonotypes with frequency above 0.001 were detected in blood. Before onset, by a median of around 6.1 months, the model predicted ophthalmopathy.

Template material for amplifying TCR beta CDR3 regions consisted of RNA transcripts. The primer set for the first-round RT-PCR of the TCR CDR3 was HTBI. TCRdb independently ran MiXCR on the multiplex PCR reads; one entry per CDR3 protein. The sample yields under 400,000 distinct CDR3 sequences, roughly an eighth seen once. The TCR was taken from a woman in her late teens or twenties with Graves' hyperthyroidism. The sequencing input was blood. The chain uses TRBV11-2 and TRBJ1-1; the D is unclear. CDR3 region: CASSLRLGIETEAFF. CDR3 sequence (DNA): TGTGCCAGCAGCTTAAGGCTAGGGATAGAAACTGAAGCTTTCTTT.